Below, 14 T cell receptor beta chains from the same sample are listed, as sequenced in a study of T cell repertoires in cytomegalovirus infection. TCRdb re-derived calls from the reads in MiXCR, one entry per CDR3 protein. This sample yields approximately 550,000 distinct CDR3 sequences, of which about 15% are seen a single time; roughly 25% belongs to the top ten. The sequencing sample was made of CD8+ T cells from PBMCs. Receptors originate from a human donor in good health (CMV status not recorded). Some clones in this sample may be carry-over from other donors' samples.

This clonotype was counted at least ten times. The gene calls are TRBV27 and TRBJ2-7; 9 nucleotides agree with TRBD1. From germline, CDR1 is MNHEY and CDR2 SMNVEV (reference sequence). J gave up 6 bases and V 0 bases, and 12 bases lay outside the gene matches. The CDR3 contains 17 residues. CDR3 residues: CASSLSSGIWGQGEQYF. The CDR3 DNA reads TGTGCCAGCAGTTTATCATCCGGGATTTGGGGACAGGGCGAGCAGTACTTC.

This clonotype was recorded many times. The V call is TRBV27, the J call TRBJ1-1; D is possibly TRBD1 (5 bases). Germline lookup yields CDR1 MNHEY and CDR2 SMNVEV (reference sequence). Trimming removed 6 bases at V and 3 bases at J, with 14 bases between. The CDR3 consists of 14 residues. CDR3 sequence: CASRPLGTYTEAFF. The CDR3 coding sequence is TGTGCCAGCAGACCGCTAGGGACGTACACTGAAGCTTTCTTT.

Concerning this clonotype: The junction and the germline gene differ at one end; a read error may be behind it. This rearrangement joins TRBV7-6 to TRBJ2-1; D call uncertain. The CDR3 is made up of 13 amino acids. Germline V gene data show CDR1 as SGHVS and CDR2 as FNYEAQ. The CDR3 DNA sequence: TGTGCCAGCAGCTTAGGAAACTACAATGTGCAGTTCTTC. It yields the protein CASSLGNYNVQFF.

This clonotype was counted many times. The chain links TRBV7-9 to TRBJ2-5; D remains ambiguous. Germline V gene lookup returns CDR1 SEHNR and CDR2 FQNEAQ (reference sequence). This CDR3 comprises 16 residues. The V gene lost 5 bases and the J gene lost 5 bases, with 21 bases spanning the gap. This chain's CDR3 is CASSLPEAGPWETQYF. CDR3 DNA: TGTGCCAGCAGCCTCCCCGAGGCCGGGCCCTGGGAGACCCAGTACTTC.

This chain joins TRBV4-1 and TRBJ1-1; maybe TRBD1 (5 bases). This CDR3 contains 13 residues. The V gene's germline CDR1 is MGHRA and CDR2 YSYEKL. The V and J ends lost 5 bases and 11 bases respectively, with 18 bases between them. The CDR3, as DNA: TGCGCCAGCAGCGACCGGGACCCTCGGGGGGCTTTCTTT. Translation: CASSDRDPRGAFF.

In this sample, this clonotype turned up many times. The chain couples TRBV7-9 to TRBJ1-2, with TRBD1 matching 12 bases. Germline CDR1 reads SEHNR; CDR2 reads FQNEAQ (reference sequence). The V segment lost 5 bases and the J segment 3 bases; nucleotides outside the gene matches: 10. The CDR3 extends over 17 amino acids. The CDR3 nucleotides read TGTGCCAGCAGCATTCACTCGGGACAGGGGGCAGACTATGGCTACACCTTC. Encoded protein: CASSIHSGQGADYGYTF.

This rearrangement joins TRBV16 to TRBJ2-4; D is ambiguous. Looked up from germline, CDR1 is KGHSY and CDR2 is FQNENV. V lost 6 bases, J lost 1 base, and 7 bases lay in between. The CDR3 spans 13 residues. As DNA, the CDR3 is TGTGCCAGCAGAGAGAGGGCCAAAAACATTCAGTACTTC. It codes for CASRERAKNIQYF.

This clonotype was seen many times. The rearrangement links TRBV27 to TRBJ2-3; D ambiguous. This CDR3 contains 14 residues. Trimming took off 5 bases at V and 1 base at J, with 10 bases between the two ends. CDR1 and CDR2 (germline): MNHEY, SMNVEV (reference sequence). CDR3 nucleotide sequence: TGTGCCAGCAGTCCAATGGTCGGCACAGATACGCAGTATTTT. This sequence encodes CASSPMVGTDTQYF.

This clonotype occurred a few times. V and J are TRBV11-2 and TRBJ2-1, with D possibly matching TRBD1 (5 bases). This CDR3 contains 11 residues. Germline CDR1 SGHAT, CDR2 FQNNGV. Trimming removed 3 bases from V and 9 bases from J, with 6 bases in between. The chain's CDR3 is CASSFRVEQFF. CDR3 DNA: TGTGCCAGCAGCTTCAGGGTTGAGCAGTTCTTC.

This rearrangement joins TRBV28 to TRBJ1-2; D gene ambiguous. Trimming removed 5 bases at V and 8 bases at J, with 18 bases between. CDR3 length: 14 amino acids. The germline V gene has CDR1 MDHEN and CDR2 SYDVKM. CDR3 coding DNA: TGTGCCAGCAGTGCCCGGGGTGGGTATGAGGGCTACACCTTC. This codes for CASSARGGYEGYTF.

As to this clonotype: A junction end diverges from the germline sequence, so it may reflect a read error. The chain links TRBV7-8 to TRBJ1-2; D gene unclear. The CDR3 spans 12 residues. Germline assignment: CDR1 SGHVS and CDR2 FQNEAQ. The CDR3, as DNA: TGTACCAGCAGCGTAGATTCACGGGGCTACACCTTC. Translation gives CTSSVDSRGYTF.

This chain links TRBV14 with TRBJ2-7; 7 bases match TRBD2. The trim removed 0 bases at V and 0 bases at J, leaving 11 bases unmatched. From germline, CDR1 is SGHDN and CDR2 FVKESK. The CDR3 sequence is 18 residues long. CDR3 amino acids: CASSQEGTAGAHSYEQYF. The CDR3 coding sequence is TGTGCCAGCAGCCAAGAGGGTACGGCGGGAGCTCACTCCTACGAGCAGTACTTC.

This chain links TRBV28 with TRBJ2-7, with D unclear. The V end lost 8 bases, the J end lost 2 bases, and 10 bases lay between the germline ends. Germline V gene sequence: CDR1 MDHEN, CDR2 SYDVKM. The CDR3 totals 12 residues. The CDR3 DNA is TGTGCCAGCCGAGACATACCCTACGAGCAGTACTTC. Amino acids: CASRDIPYEQYF.

As to this clonotype: The conserved phenylalanine or tryptophan normally closing the CDR3 is absent here, so this likely arose from a read error. The V and J genes are TRBV27 and TRBJ2-1; D unclear. Trimming took off 2 bases at V and 5 bases at J, with 4 bases between the two ends. Germline V gene lookup returns CDR1 MNHEY and CDR2 SMNVEV (reference sequence). The length of the CDR3 is 12 residues. CDR3 coding DNA: TGTGCCAGCAGTTTACTCAACAATGAGCAGTTCTTA. This gives the protein CASSLLNNEQFL.